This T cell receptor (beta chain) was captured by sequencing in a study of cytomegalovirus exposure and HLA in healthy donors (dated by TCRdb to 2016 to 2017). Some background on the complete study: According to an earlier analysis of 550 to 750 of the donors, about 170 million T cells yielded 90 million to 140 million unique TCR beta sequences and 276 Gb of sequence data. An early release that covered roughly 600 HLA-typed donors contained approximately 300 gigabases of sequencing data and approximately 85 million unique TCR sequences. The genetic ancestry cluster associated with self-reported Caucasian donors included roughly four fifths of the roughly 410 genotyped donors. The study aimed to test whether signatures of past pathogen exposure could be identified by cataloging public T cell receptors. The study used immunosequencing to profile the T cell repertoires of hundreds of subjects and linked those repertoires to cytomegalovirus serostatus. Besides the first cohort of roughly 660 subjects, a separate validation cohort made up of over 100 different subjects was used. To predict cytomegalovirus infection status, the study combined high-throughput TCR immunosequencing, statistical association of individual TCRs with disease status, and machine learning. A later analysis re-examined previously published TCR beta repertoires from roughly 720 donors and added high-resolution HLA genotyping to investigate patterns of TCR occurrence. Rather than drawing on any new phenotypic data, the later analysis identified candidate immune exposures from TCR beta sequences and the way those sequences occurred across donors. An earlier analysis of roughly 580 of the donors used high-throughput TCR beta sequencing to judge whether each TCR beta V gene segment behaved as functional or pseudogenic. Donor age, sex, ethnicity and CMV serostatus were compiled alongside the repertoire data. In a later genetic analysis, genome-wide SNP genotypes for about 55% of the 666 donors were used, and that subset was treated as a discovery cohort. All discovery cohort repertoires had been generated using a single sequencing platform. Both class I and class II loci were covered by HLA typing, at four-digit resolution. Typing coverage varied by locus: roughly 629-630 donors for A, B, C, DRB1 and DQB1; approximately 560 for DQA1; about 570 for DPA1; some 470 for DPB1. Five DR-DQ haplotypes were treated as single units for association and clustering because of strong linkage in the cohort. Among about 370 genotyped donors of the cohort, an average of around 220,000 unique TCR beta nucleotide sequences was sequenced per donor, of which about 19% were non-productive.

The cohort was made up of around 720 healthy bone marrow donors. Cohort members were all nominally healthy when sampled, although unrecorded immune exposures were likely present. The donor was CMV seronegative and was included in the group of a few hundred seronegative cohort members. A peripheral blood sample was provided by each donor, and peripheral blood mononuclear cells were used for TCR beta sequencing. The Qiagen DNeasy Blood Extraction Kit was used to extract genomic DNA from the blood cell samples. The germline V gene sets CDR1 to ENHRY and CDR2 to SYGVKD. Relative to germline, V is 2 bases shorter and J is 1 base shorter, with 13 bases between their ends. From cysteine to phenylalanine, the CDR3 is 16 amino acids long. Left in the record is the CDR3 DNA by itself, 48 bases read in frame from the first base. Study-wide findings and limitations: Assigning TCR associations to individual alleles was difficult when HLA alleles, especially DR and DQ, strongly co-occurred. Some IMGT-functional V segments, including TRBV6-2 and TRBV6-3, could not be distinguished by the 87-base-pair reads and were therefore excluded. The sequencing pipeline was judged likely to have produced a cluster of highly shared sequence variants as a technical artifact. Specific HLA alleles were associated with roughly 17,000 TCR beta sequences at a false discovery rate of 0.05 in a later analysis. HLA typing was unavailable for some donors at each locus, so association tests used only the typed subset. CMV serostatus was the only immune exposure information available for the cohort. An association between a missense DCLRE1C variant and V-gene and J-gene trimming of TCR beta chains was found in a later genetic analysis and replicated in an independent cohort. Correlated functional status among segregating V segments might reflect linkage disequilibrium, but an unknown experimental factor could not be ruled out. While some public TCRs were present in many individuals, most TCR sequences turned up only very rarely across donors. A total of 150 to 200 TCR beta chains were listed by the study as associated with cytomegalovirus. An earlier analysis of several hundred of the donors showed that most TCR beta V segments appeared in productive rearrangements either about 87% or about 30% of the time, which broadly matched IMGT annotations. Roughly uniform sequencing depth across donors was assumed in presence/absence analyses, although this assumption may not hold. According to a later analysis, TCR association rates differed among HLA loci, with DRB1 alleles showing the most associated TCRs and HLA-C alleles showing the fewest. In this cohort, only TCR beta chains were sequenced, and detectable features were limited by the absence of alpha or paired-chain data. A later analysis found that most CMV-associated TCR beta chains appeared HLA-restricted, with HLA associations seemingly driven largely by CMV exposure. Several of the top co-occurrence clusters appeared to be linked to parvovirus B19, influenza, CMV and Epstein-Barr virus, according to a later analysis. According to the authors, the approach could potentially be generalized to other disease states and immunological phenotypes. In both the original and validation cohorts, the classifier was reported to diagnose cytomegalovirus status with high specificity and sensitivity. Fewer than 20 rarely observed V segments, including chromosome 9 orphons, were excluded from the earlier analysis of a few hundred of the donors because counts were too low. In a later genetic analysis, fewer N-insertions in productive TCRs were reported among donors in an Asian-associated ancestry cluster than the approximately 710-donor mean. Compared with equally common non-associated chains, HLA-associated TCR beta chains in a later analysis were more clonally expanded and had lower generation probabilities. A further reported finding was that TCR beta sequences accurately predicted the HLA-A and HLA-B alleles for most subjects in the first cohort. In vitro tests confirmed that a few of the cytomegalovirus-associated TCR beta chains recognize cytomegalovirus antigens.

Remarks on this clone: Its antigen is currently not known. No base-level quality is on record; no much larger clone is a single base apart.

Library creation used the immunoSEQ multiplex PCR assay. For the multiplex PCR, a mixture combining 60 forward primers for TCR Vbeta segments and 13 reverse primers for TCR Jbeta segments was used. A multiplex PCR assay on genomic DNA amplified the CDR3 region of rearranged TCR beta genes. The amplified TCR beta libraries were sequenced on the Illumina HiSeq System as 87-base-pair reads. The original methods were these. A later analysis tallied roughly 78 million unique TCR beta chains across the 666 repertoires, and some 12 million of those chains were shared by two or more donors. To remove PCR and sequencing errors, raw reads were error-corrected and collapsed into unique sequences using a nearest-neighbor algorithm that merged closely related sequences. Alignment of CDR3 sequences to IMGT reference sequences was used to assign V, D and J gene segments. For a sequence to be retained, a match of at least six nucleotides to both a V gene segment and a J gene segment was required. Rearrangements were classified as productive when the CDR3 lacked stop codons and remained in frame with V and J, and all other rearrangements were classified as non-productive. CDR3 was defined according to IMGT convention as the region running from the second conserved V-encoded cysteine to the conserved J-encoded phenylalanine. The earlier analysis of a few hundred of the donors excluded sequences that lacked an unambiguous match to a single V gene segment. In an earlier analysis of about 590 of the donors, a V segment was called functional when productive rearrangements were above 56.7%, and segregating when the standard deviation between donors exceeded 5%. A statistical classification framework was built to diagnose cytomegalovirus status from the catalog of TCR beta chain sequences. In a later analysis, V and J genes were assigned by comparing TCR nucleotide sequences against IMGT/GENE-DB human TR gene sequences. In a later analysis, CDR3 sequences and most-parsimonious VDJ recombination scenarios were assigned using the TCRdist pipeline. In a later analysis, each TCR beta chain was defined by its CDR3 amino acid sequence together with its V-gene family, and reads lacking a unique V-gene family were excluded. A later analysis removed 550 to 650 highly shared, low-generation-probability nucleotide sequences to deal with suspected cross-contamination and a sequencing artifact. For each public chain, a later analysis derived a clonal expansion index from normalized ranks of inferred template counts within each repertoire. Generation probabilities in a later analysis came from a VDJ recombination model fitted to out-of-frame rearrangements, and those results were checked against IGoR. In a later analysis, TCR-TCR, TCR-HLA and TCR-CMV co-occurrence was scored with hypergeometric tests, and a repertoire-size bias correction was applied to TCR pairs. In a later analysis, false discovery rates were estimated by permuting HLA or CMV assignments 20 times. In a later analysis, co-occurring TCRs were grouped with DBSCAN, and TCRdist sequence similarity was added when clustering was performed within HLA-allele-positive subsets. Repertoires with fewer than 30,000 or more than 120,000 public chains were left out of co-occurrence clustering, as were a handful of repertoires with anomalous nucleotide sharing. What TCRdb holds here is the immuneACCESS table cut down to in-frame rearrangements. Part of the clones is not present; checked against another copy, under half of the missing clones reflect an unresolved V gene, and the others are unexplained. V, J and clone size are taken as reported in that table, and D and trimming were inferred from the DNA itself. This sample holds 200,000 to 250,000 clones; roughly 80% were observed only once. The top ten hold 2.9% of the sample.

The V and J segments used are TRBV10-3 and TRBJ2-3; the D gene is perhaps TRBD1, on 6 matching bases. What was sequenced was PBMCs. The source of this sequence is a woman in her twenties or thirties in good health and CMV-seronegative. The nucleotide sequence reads TGTGCCATCAGTGAGACCTGGGGGACACGCACAGATACGCAGTATTTT. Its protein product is CAISETWGTRTDTQYF.